Included here is one T cell receptor (beta chain) sequence, with context. One end of the junction varies from germline; a read error may be responsible. PCR primers comprised 60 Vbeta and 13 Jbeta primers. Assay used: immunoSEQ multiplex PCR; TCRdb lists only in-frame clones, some missing. Among roughly 160,000 clones listed, roughly 70% were seen once. The sample is drawn from a study of cytomegalovirus exposure and HLA in healthy donors. This CDR3 is built from 12 residues. The germline V gene has CDR1 MNHNS and CDR2 SASEGT. Input material: PBMCs. The sequence derives from a woman aged 25 to 39 in good health and CMV-seronegative. The rearrangement links TRBV6-1 to TRBJ2-7, with D perhaps TRBD1 (5 bases). CDR3 protein: CASSEAVTETDF. The CDR3, as DNA: TGTGCCAGCAGTGAAGCTGTAACAGAGACAGACTTC.